These 21 T cell receptor beta chains came from one sample sequenced in a study of blood T cell repertoires in COVID-19. Assay used: immunoSEQ multiplex PCR; TCRdb lists only in-frame clones, some missing. The data contain roughly 150,000 clones, around 82% of them singletons. Source material: peripheral blood. The receptors were sampled from an elderly woman with acute or convalescent COVID-19.

This clone was detected only a few times. The V call is TRBV18, the J call TRBJ2-2; a possible D gene is TRBD2 (5 bases). V lost 6 bases and J 4 bases, leaving 15 bases between the germline ends. This CDR3 contains 15 residues. The germline V gene encodes CDR1 KGHSH and CDR2 LQKENI. CDR3 protein: CASSSIGVGTGELFF. CDR3 sequence (DNA): TGTGCCAGCTCTTCCATCGGGGTTGGCACCGGGGAGCTGTTTTTT.

The chain uses TRBV28 and TRBJ1-1, with TRBD1 as a possible D gene (5 bases). Germline V CDR1 and CDR2: MDHEN, SYDVKM. The CDR3 is made up of 14 amino acids. Trimming took off 6 bases at V and 5 bases at J, with 16 bases between the two ends. The DNA for the CDR3 is TGTGCCAGCAGGGGAGGGGAGTCGAGGACTGAAGCTTTCTTT. This codes for CASRGGESRTEAFF.

The rearrangement links TRBV7-2 to TRBJ2-3; D gene uncertain. The germline V gene has CDR1 SGHTA and CDR2 FQGNSA. CDR3 length: 13 residues. V shed 3 bases and J shed 6 bases, with 10 bases lying between them. The CDR3 bases are TGTGCCAGCAGCTTCCCTAAATCGGATACGCAGTATTTT. It yields the protein CASSFPKSDTQYF.

The CDR3 region is CASSPYRVSYEQYF. CDR3 DNA: TGTGCCAGCAGCCCATACAGGGTGTCCTACGAGCAGTACTTC. The V gene is TRBV14, the J gene TRBJ2-7, with D possibly TRBD1 on 6 matching bases. The CDR3 sequence is 14 residues long. In germline, CDR1 is SGHDN, CDR2 FVKESK. Trimming left V 4 bases short and J 1 base short, with 11 bases between.

This clone was picked up a small number of times. This chain joins TRBV6-5 and TRBJ1-2; tentative D call: TRBD1 (5 bases). The germline V gene has CDR1 MNHEY and CDR2 SVGAGI. The CDR3 loop spans 15 amino acids. Trimming left V 8 bases short and J 9 bases short, with 25 bases between. CDR3 DNA: TGTGCCAGCTCACCTCTCTCTCTGGGGGGGACTAGCTACACCTTC. This codes for CASSPLSLGGTSYTF.

This clone was detected a few times. The chain is built from TRBV7-2 and TRBJ2-1; the match to TRBD2 covers 10 bases. This CDR3 is built from 16 residues. Germline lookup yields CDR1 SGHTA and CDR2 FQGNSA. V trimming: 1 base; J trimming: 3 bases; junction bases outside the gene matches: 3. The CDR3 spells CASSLESGGGYNEQFF. The DNA of the CDR3 is TGTGCCAGCAGCTTAGAAAGCGGGGGGGGCTACAATGAGCAGTTCTTC.

This clone was seen just once. The CDR3 loop is CASSMRGGHTDTQYF. CDR3 DNA: TGTGCCAGCAGCATGCGGGGGGGACACACAGATACGCAGTATTTT. This sequence joins TRBV9 and TRBJ2-3; TRBD2 matches at 9 bases. Germline values: CDR1 SGDLS, CDR2 YYNGEE. With V trimmed by 4 bases and J by 2 bases, 5 bases remained unmatched. The CDR3 runs to 15 residues.

The genes are TRBV27 and TRBJ2-7; maybe TRBD2 (6 bases). Germline loops: CDR1 MNHEY, CDR2 SMNVEV (reference sequence). Trimming pared 3 bases from V and 9 bases from J, leaving 9 bases between. There are 11 residues in the CDR3. The chain's CDR3 is CASSFSGLQYF. The DNA of the CDR3 is TGTGCCAGCAGTTTTAGCGGTCTGCAGTACTTC.

This clone showed up just a few times. The chain links TRBV21-1 to TRBJ2-2; the DNA was not used to check the table's D call, TRBD2. TRBV21-1 is marked as a pseudogene. The CDR3 sequence is 16 residues long. CDR3 DNA: TGTGCCAGCAGCACACAACTAGCGGGGAATACCGGGGAGCTGTTTTTT. Protein product: CASSTQLAGNTGELFF.

The chain is built from TRBV11-3 and TRBJ2-7; D may be TRBD1 (6 bases). The germline CDR1 and CDR2 sequences are SGHNT and YENEEA. The CDR3 sequence is 17 residues long. V was pared by 1 base and J by 3 bases, with 19 bases between. Here the CDR3 DNA reads TGTGCCAGCAGCTTAGTAAGTAACGGGACAACCTTCTACGAGCAGTACTTC. Its protein product is CASSLVSNGTTFYEQYF.

This clone has just one count. The chain combines TRBV4-2 with TRBJ2-7; 7 bases align to TRBD2. Germline trimming cut 1 base from V and 3 bases from J; bases unmatched to any gene: 9. This CDR3 region has 16 residues. CDR1 and CDR2 from the germline V gene are LGHNA and YNFKEQ. The CDR3 nucleotides read TGTGCCAGCAGCCAAGCCTCCGGGGCTAGCGGCTACGAGCAGTACTTC. This gives the protein CASSQASGASGYEQYF.

The chain couples TRBV3-1 (or the pseudogene TRBV3-2) to TRBJ1-5, with a possible D match to TRBD1 (5 bases). This CDR3 has 13 amino acids. Deletions cut 3 bases from V and 7 bases from J, with 10 bases between. Germline CDR1 and CDR2: LGHDT and YNNKEL (reference sequence). The CDR3 sequence: CASSQGLRQPQHF. The CDR3 nucleotides read TGTGCCAGCAGCCAGGGGCTCCGACAGCCCCAGCATTTT.

The rearrangement uses TRBV5-6 and TRBJ2-2; 7 nucleotides line up with TRBD1. There are 15 residues in the CDR3. The junction had 7 bases not matched to a gene; V was cut back by 4 bases and J by 4 bases. Germline-derived CDR1 and CDR2 are SGHDT and YYEEEE. The CDR3 region is CASSIGQVLTGELFF. The CDR3 DNA follows: TGTGCCAGCAGCATCGGACAGGTCCTCACCGGGGAGCTGTTTTTT.

This chain uses TRBV4-1 with TRBJ2-3; 9 bases map to TRBD2. The V gene end was trimmed by 0 bases and the J gene end by 2 bases; junction bases not matched to a gene: 3. The CDR3 has 16 residues. Per the germline V gene, CDR1 is MGHRA and CDR2 is YSYEKL. The CDR3 DNA sequence: TGCGCCAGCAGCCAAGATCCTAGCGGGACCACAGATACGCAGTATTTT. Translating it yields CASSQDPSGTTDTQYF.

This clone has ten or more counts. Other nucleotide sequences in the sample specify the same CDR3. The V call is TRBV30, the J call TRBJ2-7; 10 bases align to TRBD2. V lost 2 bases to trimming and J lost 1 base; unmatched junction nucleotides: 5. The CDR3 is 15 residues long. The germline V gene has CDR1 GTSNPN and CDR2 SVGIG (reference sequence). This chain's CDR3 is CAWSTRLAGSYEQYF. The CDR3 bases are TGTGCCTGGAGTACCCGACTAGCGGGTTCCTACGAGCAGTACTTC.

This clone turned up a few times. CDR3 bases: TGTGCCAGCAGTTACTCGTCCATTAATGAGGAAAAACTGTTTTTT. Protein sequence: CASSYSSINEEKLFF. V is TRBV6-5 and J is TRBJ1-4; D remains unclear. The CDR3 has 15 amino acids. V was trimmed by 0 bases and J by 8 bases, leaving 13 bases between them. Per the germline V gene, CDR1 is MNHEY and CDR2 is SVGAGI.

The rearrangement uses TRBV7-8 and TRBJ2-5, with D possibly TRBD1 on 6 matching bases. The CDR3 covers 14 residues. CDR1 is SGHVS and CDR2 is FQNEAQ in the germline V gene. Trimming pared 5 bases from V and 4 bases from J, leaving 14 bases between. The CDR3 loop is CASSRGGGGETQYF. The CDR3 DNA is TGTGCCAGCAGCCGAGGTGGGGGCGGAGAGACCCAGTACTTC.

This rearrangement joins TRBV5-4 to TRBJ2-1; D call uncertain. The germline V gene encodes CDR1 SGHNT and CDR2 YYREEE (reference sequence). CDR3 size: 13 residues. Trimming stripped 2 bases from V and 5 bases from J, with 8 bases between. This CDR3 is CASSLARNNEQFF. Here the CDR3 DNA reads TGTGCCAGCAGCTTAGCCAGGAACAATGAGCAGTTCTTC. The variable domain in full, completed from reference TRBV5-4 and TRBJ2-1, reads ETGVTQSPTHLIKTRGQQVTLRCSSQSGHNTVSWYQQALGQGPQFIFQYYREEENGRGNFPPRFSGLQFPNYSSELNVNALELDDSALYLCASSLARNNEQFFGPGTRLTVL.

The chain links TRBV19 to TRBJ1-1; maybe TRBD1 (5 bases). The germline V gene has CDR1 LNHDA and CDR2 SQIVND (reference sequence). V lost 3 bases and J 3 bases, leaving 20 bases between the germline ends. This CDR3 contains 17 residues. CDR3 region: CASSIWVVGGRDTEAFF. For the CDR3, the DNA is TGTGCCAGTAGTATTTGGGTAGTCGGGGGAAGGGACACTGAAGCTTTCTTT.

This chain uses TRBV6-4 with TRBJ1-1; D gene uncertain. Germline V gene sequence: CDR1 MRHNA, CDR2 SNTAGT. This CDR3 is built from 13 residues. The V end was cut by 4 bases, the J end by 2 bases, with 8 bases between. The CDR3 DNA reads TGTGCCAGCAGTGCTACAGCAAACACTGAAGCTTTCTTT. Encoded protein: CASSATANTEAFF.

About this clone: Other nucleotide sequences in the sample specify the same CDR3. The chain recombines TRBV4-3 with TRBJ2-5, with D perhaps matching TRBD1 (5 bases). Germline CDR1 and CDR2: LGHNA and YSLEER. Trimming stripped 2 bases from V and 2 bases from J, with 6 bases between. CDR3 length equals 13 residues. This chain's CDR3 is CASSQRQQETQYF. CDR3 in DNA: TGCGCCAGCAGCCAAAGACAGCAAGAGACCCAGTACTTC.